What follows describes a single T cell receptor beta chain. Its antigen is not known. The sample originates from a study of cytomegalovirus exposure and HLA in healthy donors. Study-wide results and limits: The analysis excluded some indistinguishable V segments, including TRBV6-2 and TRBV6-3. Among TCR beta chains of equal frequency, HLA-associated ones were more clonally expanded in a later analysis. Likely technical artifact: a cluster of highly shared sequence variants. Cytomegalovirus status, reportedly, was diagnosed with high specificity and sensitivity by the classifier.

PCR amplification relied on 60 Vbeta primers (plus 13 Jbeta primers). The repertoire was sequenced with immunoSEQ multiplex PCR; TCRdb's copy has only in-frame clones and lacks some. The sample records 140,000 or so clones, 70% to 75% being singletons. V lost 2 bases, J lost 1 base, and 2 bases stayed unmatched. Germline assignment: CDR1 SGHTA and CDR2 FQGTGA. The CDR3 covers 16 residues. The clonotype originates from a woman aged 25-40 years in good health and CMV-seronegative. The specimen was PBMCs. This rearrangement joins TRBV7-3 to TRBJ2-2, with 9 positions matching TRBD1. The CDR3 loop is CASSLGGQGNTGELFF. CDR3 sequence (DNA): TGTGCCAGCAGCTTAGGGGGACAGGGGAACACCGGGGAGCTGTTTTTT.